These T cell receptor beta chains were read from a single sample in a study of CD8 T cells in ankylosing spondylitis. TCRdb analysed the 5' RACE reads with MiXCR anew, one entry per CDR3 protein. This table has fewer than 750,000 distinct CDR3 sequences, 19% appearing once. The sequencing input was blood, either unsorted or a sorted T cell fraction (not recorded which). All receptors derive from a male donor with ankylosing spondylitis. CDR3s include the opening cysteine and the closing phenylalanine or tryptophan. A D gene is named only where the DNA matches it firmly. A row's size may be missing; if present it is once, few, many or a size class.

CDR3 protein	CDR3 DNA	J gene	clone size	V gene	D gene
CASSQGTGGPGGEKLFF	TGCGCCAGCAGCCAAGGGACAGGGGGCCCAGGGGGTGAAAAACTGTTTTTT	TRBJ1-4	-	TRBV5-1	TRBD1
CASSNRGGHSTQYF	TGTGCCAGCAGTAACCGGGGGGGGCATAGTACGCAGTATTTT	TRBJ2-3	-	TRBV27	TRBD2
CSARDGSNEKLFF	TGCAGTGCTCGGGACGGATCTAATGAAAAACTGTTTTTT	TRBJ1-4	-	TRBV20-1	-
CASSLRTGEGYTF	TGTGCCAGCTCACTCCGGACAGGGGAGGGCTACACCTTC	TRBJ1-2	-	TRBV18	TRBD1
CASSKALSTDETQYF	TGTGCCAGCAGCAAAGCGCTTTCCACCGATGAGACCCAGTACTTC	TRBJ2-5	-	TRBV21-1	-
CASSPGRRNSPLHF	TGTGCCAGCAGCCCGGGACGACGGAATTCACCCCTCCACTTT	TRBJ1-6	once	TRBV6-1	-
CASSDEGQGGYNEQFF	TGTGCCAGCAGCGATGAGGGACAGGGTGGATACAATGAGCAGTTCTTC	TRBJ2-1	-	TRBV7-9	TRBD1
CSVFRQGFVEQYF	TGCAGTGTATTCCGCCAGGGGTTCGTCGAGCAGTACTTC	TRBJ2-7	-	TRBV20-1	-
CASSVLRGLGYTF	TGTGCCAGCAGCGTACTGCGCGGACTAGGCTACACCTTC	TRBJ1-2	-	TRBV11-2	-
CASSSGFTRGGEQFF	TGCGCCAGCAGCTCAGGCTTTACGCGGGGTGGTGAGCAGTTCTTC	TRBJ2-1	-	TRBV5-1	-
CSAESTGDKGMTYGYTF	TGCAGTGCTGAATCTACAGGGGATAAGGGGATGACCTATGGCTACACCTTC	TRBJ1-2	-	TRBV20-1	TRBD1
CSVVRGFGDEQFF	TGCAGCGTTGTGAGGGGCTTTGGGGATGAGCAGTTCTTC	TRBJ2-1	few	TRBV29-1	-
CASSLAPGYSGANVLTF	TGCGCCAGCAGCTTGGCCCCCGGTTACTCTGGGGCCAACGTCCTGACTTTC	TRBJ2-6	few	TRBV5-1	-
CASSPPGLAGGSPGEQFF	TGTGCCAGCAGTCCCCCCGGACTAGCGGGAGGATCTCCCGGGGAGCAGTTTTTT	TRBJ2-2	-	TRBV28	TRBD2
CASSFGTGFSPLHF	TGTGCCAGCAGTTTTGGGACAGGGTTTTCACCCCTCCACTTT	TRBJ1-6	-	TRBV28	TRBD1
CASSNRWEQYF	TGTGCCAGCAGTAACCGATGGGAGCAGTACTTC	TRBJ2-7	few	TRBV6-5	-
CASRLQGEPGTGELFF	TGCGCCAGCAGACTGCAAGGGGAGCCGGGTACCGGGGAGCTGTTTTTT	TRBJ2-2	few	TRBV4-1	-
CASSDLGRGRTEAFF	TGTGCCAGCAGTGATCTGGGCAGGGGCAGGACTGAAGCTTTCTTT	TRBJ1-1	-	TRBV2	-
CSATPGTPKGTEAFF	TGCAGTGCTACCCCCGGGACCCCGAAGGGCACTGAAGCTTTCTTT	TRBJ1-1	-	TRBV20-1	-
CASSNGLAGALYNEQFF	TGTGCCAGCAGTAATGGACTAGCGGGAGCTCTCTACAATGAGCAGTTCTTC	TRBJ2-1	-	TRBV6-2/TRBV6-3	TRBD2
CASSLSYAEETQYF	TGTGCCAGCAGTTTAAGTTACGCCGAAGAGACCCAGTACTTC	TRBJ2-5	-	TRBV27	-
CATSSGRSYNEQFF	TGTGCCACCTCTAGCGGGAGATCCTACAATGAGCAGTTCTTC	TRBJ2-1	-	TRBV15	TRBD2
CASSLAAGLNTGELFF	TGTGCCAGCAGCTTAGCGGCAGGCCTGAACACCGGGGAGCTGTTTTTT	TRBJ2-2	-	TRBV7-2	-
CASSPLSVGELFF	TGTGCCAGCAGTCCTCTCTCCGTTGGGGAGCTGTTTTTT	TRBJ2-2	-	TRBV6-1	-
CASLPTQNYEQYF	TGTGCCAGCCTCCCCACCCAGAACTACGAGCAGTACTTC	TRBJ2-7	-	TRBV2	-
CASSQGPIQGNTEAFF	TGCGCCAGCAGCCAGGGCCCAATACAGGGAAACACTGAAGCTTTCTTT	TRBJ1-1	-	TRBV5-1	-
CASSAVGGDSPLHF	TGTGCCAGCAGCGCCGTCGGAGGTGATTCACCCCTCCACTTT	TRBJ1-6	-	TRBV5-5	-
CASSSPLRGEMNTEAFF	TGTGCCAGCAGCTCCCCTCTTCGGGGCGAGATGAACACTGAAGCTTTCTTT	TRBJ1-1	few	TRBV7-8	-
CASTLALGGGYTF	TGTGCCAGCACCCTGGCCCTTGGGGGTGGCTACACCTTC	TRBJ1-2	-	TRBV12-3/TRBV12-4	-
CSVPLGGWSTDTQYF	TGCAGCGTCCCGTTGGGGGGATGGAGCACAGATACGCAGTATTTT	TRBJ2-3	-	TRBV29-1	-
CSAPRGAMGTDTQYF	TGCAGTGCCCCCCGGGGGGCGATGGGTACAGATACGCAGTATTTT	TRBJ2-3	-	TRBV20-1	-
CASSFLARETQYF	TGTGCCAGCAGTTTCCTAGCCAGGGAGACCCAGTACTTC	TRBJ2-5	-	TRBV12-3/TRBV12-4	-
CASTRLAGETYEQYF	TGTGCCAGCACCCGACTAGCGGGGGAAACCTACGAGCAGTACTTC	TRBJ2-7	-	TRBV6-1	TRBD2
CASSHGTYGYTF	TGCGCCAGCAGCCACGGGACCTATGGCTACACCTTC	TRBJ1-2	-	TRBV5-1	-
CASSWGRGQDQPQHF	TGTGCCAGCAGCTGGGGGAGGGGGCAGGATCAGCCCCAGCATTTT	TRBJ1-5	-	TRBV6-1	TRBD1
CASSTLGQGGDETQYF	TGTGCCAGCAGCACCCTCGGACAGGGAGGTGACGAGACCCAGTACTTC	TRBJ2-5	-	TRBV11-2	TRBD1
CASSTQGITEAFF	TGTGCCAGCAGCACCCAGGGCATCACTGAAGCTTTCTTT	TRBJ1-1	few	TRBV25-1	-
CSVEMGQGSSYEQYF	TGCAGCGTTGAAATGGGGCAGGGGAGCTCCTACGAGCAGTACTTC	TRBJ2-7	-	TRBV29-1	-
CASSSYMTTDTQYF	TGTGCCAGCAGCTCTTACATGACCACAGATACGCAGTATTTT	TRBJ2-3	-	TRBV12-3/TRBV12-4	-
CASIPGQGRTDTQYF	TGTGCCAGCATCCCCGGACAGGGGCGCACAGATACGCAGTATTTT	TRBJ2-3	-	TRBV5-5	TRBD1
CASTQRQGLQETQYF	TGTGCCAGCACCCAAAGACAGGGACTCCAAGAGACCCAGTACTTC	TRBJ2-5	few	TRBV6-2/TRBV6-3	-
CASSLGRGGQDTQYF	TGTGCCAGCAGTTTAGGACGGGGGGGCCAAGATACGCAGTATTTT	TRBJ2-3	-	TRBV12-3/TRBV12-4	TRBD2
CASSLTGQGVRTEAFF	TGCGCCAGCAGCTTGACGGGACAGGGGGTGCGGACTGAAGCTTTCTTT	TRBJ1-1	-	TRBV5-1	TRBD1
CSVEPPGTDTQYF	TGCAGCGTCGAACCCCCGGGCACAGATACGCAGTATTTT	TRBJ2-3	few	TRBV29-1	-